What follows are 5 T cell receptor beta chains derived from one specimen sequenced in a study of T cell repertoires in ileal Crohn's disease. Sequencing was performed with immunoSEQ multiplex PCR; in TCRdb, only in-frame clones are kept and a portion is missing. The sample has 8,000 to 9,500 clones; 65% to 90% are singletons. The time point denotes: inflamed ileum from the surgical specimen. The sample consisted of ileal tissue. Receptor source: an adult with Crohn's disease.

The CDR3 bases are TGTGCCAGCTCACGGGGACAGACGAACACTGAAGCTTTCTTT. Protein sequence: CASSRGQTNTEAFF. This rearrangement joins TRBV18 to TRBJ1-1; TRBD1 agrees at 7 bases. V gave up 4 bases and J gave up 1 base; unmatched junction bases: 3. This CDR3 contains 14 residues. CDR1 and CDR2 from the germline V gene are KGHSH and LQKENI.

This clone was observed a single time. This rearrangement joins TRBV27 to TRBJ2-1, with 8 positions matching TRBD1. V gave up 7 bases and J gave up 7 bases; unmatched junction bases: 12. The CDR3 consists of 15 residues. Germline lookup yields CDR1 MNHEY and CDR2 SMNVEV (reference sequence). The CDR3: CASTWGRQGRNEQFF. CDR3 sequence (DNA): TGTGCCAGCACCTGGGGTCGACAGGGGAGGAATGAGCAGTTCTTC.

The chain recombines TRBV11-2 with TRBJ1-3, with unresolved D. The CDR3 sequence is 16 residues long. The ends were cut back, 5 bases at V and 0 bases at J, with 14 bases in the middle. Germline CDR1 and CDR2: SGHAT and FQNNGV. Here the CDR3 DNA reads TGTGCCAGCAGCCAAGAAGGCTCTTTCTCTGGAAACACCATATATTTT. Encoded protein: CASSQEGSFSGNTIYF.

The chain carries TRBV2 and TRBJ1-5; D is unresolved. Germline V lookup: CDR1 SNHLY, CDR2 FYNNEI. Trimming removed 7 bases from V and 3 bases from J, with 10 bases in between. This CDR3 has 13 residues. CDR3 nucleotides: TGTGCCAGCAAGCTTTGGAACAATCAGCCCCAGCATTTT. Residues: CASKLWNNQPQHF.

This sequence joins TRBV10-3 and TRBJ1-1; 12 bases fit TRBD1. There are 15 residues in the CDR3. The junction had 3 bases not matched to a gene; V was cut back by 3 bases and J by 4 bases. Germline lookup yields CDR1 ENHRY and CDR2 SYGVKD. CDR3 bases: TGTGCCATCAGTGATCGGGACAGGGGGCCCACTGAAGCTTTCTTT. It encodes CAISDRDRGPTEAFF.